This section outlines one T cell receptor (beta chain) sequence together with its context. Its antigen is still unknown. The V and J ends lost 5 bases and 2 bases respectively, with 14 bases between them. This CDR3 has 14 residues. Germline CDR1 and CDR2: SGHDT and YYEEEE. It was with a sample-barcoded 5' primer and a J-beta primer mix that a second PCR of roughly 6 to 12 cycles was run. TCRdb re-called the 5' RACE reads through MiXCR, storing one row per CDR3 protein. The sample yields around 1.5 million distinct CDR3 sequences, about 31% seen once. The data originate from a study of blood T cells in healthy people across ages. Study-level information: The template switching approach captured approximately one barcoded beta molecule for every two T cells. Study results and caveats: The donors' CMV status was not determined, possibly confounding changes in expanded clonotypes.

Total RNA was isolated from each sample in quantities of at least 6 micrograms. Sequenced sample: blood. The receptor's source is a woman aged 30 to 39 in good health. This chain joins TRBV5-6 and TRBJ2-7; D is perhaps TRBD1 (6 bases). CDR3 bases: TGTGCCAGCAGACGGGCCGGACAGACCTACGAGCAGTACTTC. Translated, it gives CASRRAGQTYEQYF.